This T cell receptor beta chain originates from a study of regulatory T cells in long-lasting Graves disease. Study results and limitations: Repertoires from persistent disease leaned toward TRBV28, TRBJ1-2 and TRBJ2-5.

Regarding time point: newly diagnosed GD, antithyroid drugs for less than 3 months. Researchers made the TCR library from RNA that was extracted from PBMCs. All patients originated from an endocrinology department located in Xi'an, China. Both iRepertoire HTBI primers and Arm-PCR of CDR3 regions were used to build the TCR beta libraries. TCRdb analysed the multiplex PCR reads with MiXCR anew, one entry per CDR3 protein. Counted here are 580,000 or so distinct CDR3 sequences, 15% to 20% occurring once; the ten biggest clones make up 12%. This clonotype was counted a few times. The antigen is not known. V shed 3 bases and J shed 0 bases, with 18 bases lying between them. This CDR3 spans 19 amino acids. CDR1 LNHDA and CDR2 SQIVND come from the germline V gene (reference sequence). These data were likewise used in another study, on T cells in Graves' hyperthyroidism and ophthalmopathy.

The receptor's source is a man younger than 35 with Graves disease. This sequence joins TRBV19 and TRBJ2-6, with D maybe TRBD1 (6 bases). Sequencing was performed on peripheral blood mononuclear cells (PBMCs), taken at new diagnosis, from a patient treated with antithyroid drugs. CDR3 amino acids: CASSIPGAFPNSGANVLTF. The CDR3 nucleotides read TGTGCCAGTAGTATTCCAGGGGCGTTCCCAAACTCTGGGGCCAACGTCCTGACTTTC.